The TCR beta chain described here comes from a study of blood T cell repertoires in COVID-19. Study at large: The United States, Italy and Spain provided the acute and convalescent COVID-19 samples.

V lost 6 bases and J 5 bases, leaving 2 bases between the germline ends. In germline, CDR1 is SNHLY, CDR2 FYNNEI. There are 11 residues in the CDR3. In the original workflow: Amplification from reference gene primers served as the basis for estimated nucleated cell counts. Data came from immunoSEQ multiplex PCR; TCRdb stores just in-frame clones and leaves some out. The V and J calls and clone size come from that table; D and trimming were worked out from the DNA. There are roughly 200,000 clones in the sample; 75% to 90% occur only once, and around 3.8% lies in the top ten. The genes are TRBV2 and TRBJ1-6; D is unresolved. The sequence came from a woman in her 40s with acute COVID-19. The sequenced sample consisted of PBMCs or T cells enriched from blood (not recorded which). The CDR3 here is CASSNNSPLHF. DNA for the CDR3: TGTGCCAGCAGCAATAATTCACCCCTCCACTTT.